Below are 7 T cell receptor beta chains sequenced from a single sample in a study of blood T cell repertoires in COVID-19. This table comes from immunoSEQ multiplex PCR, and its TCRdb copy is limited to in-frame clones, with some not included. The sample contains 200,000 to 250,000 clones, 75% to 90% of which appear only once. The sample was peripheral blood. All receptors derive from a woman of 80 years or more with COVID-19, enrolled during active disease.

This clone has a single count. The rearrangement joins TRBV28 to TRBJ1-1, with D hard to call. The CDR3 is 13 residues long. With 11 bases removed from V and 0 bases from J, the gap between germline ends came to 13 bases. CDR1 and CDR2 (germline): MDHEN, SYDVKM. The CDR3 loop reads CAGSTRVNTEAFF. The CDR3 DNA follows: TGTGCCGGGTCGACACGAGTGAACACTGAAGCTTTCTTT.

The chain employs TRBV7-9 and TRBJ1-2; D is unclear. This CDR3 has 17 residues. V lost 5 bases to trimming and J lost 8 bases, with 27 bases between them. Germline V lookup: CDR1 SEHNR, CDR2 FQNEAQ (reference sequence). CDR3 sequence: CASSPSRLMRVSGGYTF. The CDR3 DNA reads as TGTGCCAGCAGCCCGTCCCGCCTGATGAGGGTATCGGGCGGCTACACCTTC. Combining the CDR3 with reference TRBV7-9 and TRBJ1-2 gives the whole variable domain DTGVSQNPRHKITKRGQNVTFRCDPISEHNRLYWYRQTLGQGPEFLTYFQNEAQLEKSRLLSDRFSAERPKGSFSTLEIQRTEQGDSAMYLCASSPSRLMRVSGGYTFGSGTRLTVV.

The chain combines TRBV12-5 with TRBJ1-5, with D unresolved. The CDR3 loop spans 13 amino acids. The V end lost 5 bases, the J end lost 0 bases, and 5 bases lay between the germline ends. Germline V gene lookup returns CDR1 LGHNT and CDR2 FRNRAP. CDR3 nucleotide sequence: TGTGCTAGTGGTCGGGATAGCAATCAGCCCCAGCATTTT. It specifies CASGRDSNQPQHF.

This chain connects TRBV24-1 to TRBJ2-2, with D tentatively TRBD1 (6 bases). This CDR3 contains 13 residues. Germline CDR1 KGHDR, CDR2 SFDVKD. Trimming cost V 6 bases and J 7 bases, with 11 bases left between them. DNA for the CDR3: TGTGCCACCAGTCCAGGGGTCGTCGGGGAGCTGTTTTTT. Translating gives CATSPGVVGELFF.

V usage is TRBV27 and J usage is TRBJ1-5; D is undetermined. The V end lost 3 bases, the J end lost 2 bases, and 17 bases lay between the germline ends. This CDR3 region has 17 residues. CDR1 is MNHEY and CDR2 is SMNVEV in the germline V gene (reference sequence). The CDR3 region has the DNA TGTGCCAGCAGTTTGAGGAACAGCGGAGGAGGCAATCAGCCCCAGCATTTT. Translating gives CASSLRNSGGGNQPQHF.

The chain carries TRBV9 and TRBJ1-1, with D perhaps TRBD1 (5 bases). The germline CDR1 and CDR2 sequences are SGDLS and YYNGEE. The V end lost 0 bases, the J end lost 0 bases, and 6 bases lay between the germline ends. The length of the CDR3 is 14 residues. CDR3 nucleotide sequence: TGTGCCAGCAGCGTAGAGGGGATGAACACTGAAGCTTTCTTT. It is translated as CASSVEGMNTEAFF.

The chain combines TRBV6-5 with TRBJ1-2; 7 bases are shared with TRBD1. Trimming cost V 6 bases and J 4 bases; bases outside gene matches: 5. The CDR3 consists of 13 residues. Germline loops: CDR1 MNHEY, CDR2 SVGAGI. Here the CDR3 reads CASSRDRAYGYTF. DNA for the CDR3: TGTGCCAGCAGCAGGGACAGAGCCTATGGCTACACCTTC.